The 23 T cell receptor beta chains below all came from one sample that was sequenced in a study of human versus mouse CDR3 diversity and MHC coevolution. Here immunoSEQ multiplex PCR was the method, and the copy in TCRdb shows in-frame clones only, minus some. Here the sample spans around 77,000 clones, approximately 90% being singletons. Material: naive CD4+ T cells from blood. The subset is: CD45RO-negative CD62L-positive naive CD4 T cells. The receptor set was obtained from a person between 30 and 69 years old in good health.

V gene TRBV4-2 combines with J gene TRBJ2-1; TRBD2 matches at 11 bases. J lost 6 bases, V lost 5 bases, and 6 bases had no gene match. The CDR3 has 15 residues. CDR1 and CDR2 from the germline V gene are LGHNA and YNFKEQ. The CDR3 sequence: CASSGGTSGFNEQFF. CDR3 DNA sequence: TGTGCCAGCAGCGGCGGGACTAGCGGATTCAATGAGCAGTTCTTC.

The V call is TRBV5-1, the J call TRBJ2-1; 10 bases align to TRBD2. The CDR3 has 15 residues. V lost 2 bases and J lost 10; bases outside the gene matches: 9. Germline V gene data show CDR1 as SGHRS and CDR2 as YFSETQ. CDR3: CASSLPLAGVGEQFF. CDR3 in DNA: TGCGCCAGCAGCTTACCTCTAGCGGGGGTAGGGGAGCAGTTCTTC.

This chain joins TRBV5-1 and TRBJ2-7, with 8 positions matching TRBD1. CDR3 length equals 14 residues. Germline trimming cut 5 bases from V and 2 bases from J; bases unmatched to any gene: 6. Germline lookup yields CDR1 SGHRS and CDR2 YFSETQ. This chain's CDR3 is CASSTGGSPYEQYF. DNA for the CDR3: TGCGCCAGCAGTACAGGGGGTTCCCCCTACGAGCAGTACTTC.

The V call is TRBV15, the J call TRBJ1-5; TRBD1 is a possible D gene (6 bases). This CDR3 is 14 amino acids long. V was cut by 6 bases and J by 1 base, with 10 bases left in between. Germline-derived CDR1 and CDR2 are LNHNV and YYDKDF (reference sequence). This chain's CDR3 is CATRGGVSNQPQHF. As DNA, the CDR3 is TGTGCCACCAGAGGGGGAGTCAGCAATCAGCCCCAGCATTTT.

This clone has just a few counts. This rearrangement joins TRBV10-3 to TRBJ1-2; 7 bases agree with TRBD1. Germline V gene data show CDR1 as ENHRY and CDR2 as SYGVKD. V lost 4 bases to trimming and J lost 4 bases; unmatched junction nucleotides: 9. The CDR3 sequence is 15 residues long. The CDR3 loop reads CAISGLTGVGYGYTF. CDR3 DNA sequence: TGTGCCATCAGTGGCCTAACAGGGGTCGGCTATGGCTACACCTTC.

The chain has TRBV6-1 and TRBJ1-3; 7 nucleotides line up with TRBD1. Germline CDR1 reads MNHNS; CDR2 reads SASEGT. V shed 3 bases and J 3 bases; nucleotides not matched to a gene: 5. CDR3 length equals 15 residues. This CDR3 is CASSEQTGSGNTIYF. The CDR3 bases are TGTGCCAGCAGTGAGCAGACAGGGAGTGGAAACACCATATATTTT.

V gene TRBV28 combines with J gene TRBJ1-2; D is ambiguous. The CDR3 is 10 residues long. The germline V gene has CDR1 MDHEN and CDR2 SYDVKM. Written as DNA, the CDR3 is TGTGCTACACATTCATATGGCTACACCTTC. It codes for CATHSYGYTF.

The chain links TRBV27 to TRBJ1-1; no reliable D call. Trimming shortened V by 6 bases and J by 0 bases, and 11 bases separated the two germline ends. Germline lookup yields CDR1 MNHEY and CDR2 SMNVEV (reference sequence). The CDR3 length is 14 residues. The chain's CDR3 is CASSEYRMNTEAFF. CDR3 nucleotides: TGTGCCAGCAGCGAATACAGAATGAACACTGAAGCTTTCTTT.

CDR3 residues: CASSLEEGGRGNQPQHF. The CDR3, as DNA: TGTGCCAGCAGCTTAGAAGAGGGGGGGCGCGGAAATCAGCCCCAGCATTTT. The genes are TRBV7-9 and TRBJ1-5; a weak D match, TRBD1 (6 bases). The CDR3 consists of 17 residues. The germline V and J ends were trimmed by 1 base and 4 bases, with 17 bases remaining between them. CDR1 and CDR2 (germline): SEHNR, FQNEAQ (reference sequence).

Only one count was recorded for this clone. The V and J genes are TRBV5-4 and TRBJ1-2; unclear D gene. V shed 1 base and J shed 0 bases, with 13 bases lying between them. Germline CDR1 and CDR2: SGHNT and YYREEE (reference sequence). The CDR3 has 16 amino acids. The DNA of the CDR3 is TGTGCCAGCAGCTTGAGTGGGCGCGTCTCTAACTATGGCTACACCTTC. Translation gives CASSLSGRVSNYGYTF.

The chain employs TRBV2 and TRBJ2-2; 7 nucleotides match TRBD2. Germline lookup yields CDR1 SNHLY and CDR2 FYNNEI. The CDR3 totals 15 residues. With 5 bases clipped from V and 2 bases from J, the junction kept 5 bases outside the gene matches. The CDR3 spells CASSWSSGNTGELFF. The CDR3 bases are TGTGCCAGCAGTTGGTCTAGCGGAAACACCGGGGAGCTGTTTTTT.

This chain joins TRBV5-8 and TRBJ1-5, with 7 bases that match TRBD1. Looked up from germline, CDR1 is SGHTS and CDR2 is YDEGEE. The CDR3 length is 15 residues. V shed 2 bases, J shed 6 bases, and the junction held 8 bases outside the gene matches. CDR3 sequence (DNA): TGTGCCAGCAGCTTCGGAGGGGGCTCGGGTCAGCCCCAGCATTTT. Protein: CASSFGGGSGQPQHF.

V usage is TRBV28 and J usage is TRBJ1-6; TRBD1 agrees at 8 bases. This CDR3 comprises 14 residues. J gave up 9 bases and V 8 bases, and 9 bases lay outside the gene matches. Germline V gives CDR1 MDHEN, CDR2 SYDVKM. CDR3 region: CASSGGQVVSPLHF. The CDR3 DNA reads TGTGCCAGCTCGGGGGGACAGGTGGTTTCACCCCTCCACTTT.

V usage is TRBV6-5 and J usage is TRBJ1-2, with D tentatively TRBD1 (5 bases). With 5 bases removed from V and 5 bases from J, the gap between germline ends came to 9 bases. The length of the CDR3 is 12 residues. In germline, CDR1 is MNHEY, CDR2 SVGAGI. The CDR3 sequence is CASSADSYGYTF. The CDR3 nucleotides are TGTGCCAGCAGTGCCGACAGTTATGGCTACACCTTC.

The V and J genes are TRBV23-1 and TRBJ2-7, with D possibly being TRBD1 (6 bases). TRBV23-1 carries the ORF label, with uncertain function. This CDR3 contains 18 residues. The ends were cut back, 2 bases at V and 0 bases at J, with 20 bases in the middle. The CDR3 sequence is CASSQGREWDKSSYEQYF. For the CDR3, the DNA is TGCGCCAGCAGTCAAGGTAGGGAGTGGGACAAGAGCTCCTACGAGCAGTACTTC.

This chain connects TRBV28 to TRBJ2-7, with D maybe TRBD1 (6 bases). This CDR3 comprises 18 residues. Trimming removed 3 bases at V and 0 bases at J, with 21 bases between. Germline-derived CDR1 and CDR2 are MDHEN and SYDVKM. The CDR3 nucleotides read TGTGCCAGCAGTTTTAAAATCGATATTGAGGGGGTCTCCTACGAGCAGTACTTC. Amino acids: CASSFKIDIEGVSYEQYF.

The J gene is TRBJ2-5, the V gene TRBV18; D is possibly TRBD1 (5 bases). The end of the DNA aligns better with TRBJ2-7, so the J call may be wrong. The germline CDR1 and CDR2 sequences are KGHSH and LQKENI. The CDR3 covers 15 residues. Written as DNA, the CDR3 is TGTGCCAGCTCAGAAATTAAGACAGCATGGAACGAGCAGTACTTC. Its protein is CASSEIKTAWNEQYF.

This rearrangement joins TRBV5-1 to TRBJ1-1, with TRBD1 matching 8 bases. The germline CDR1 and CDR2 sequences are SGHRS and YFSETQ. V lost 3 bases to trimming and J lost 2 bases; unmatched junction nucleotides: 6. The CDR3 consists of 15 residues. Written as DNA, the CDR3 is TGCGCCAGCAGCTCCCAGGGGGCAGTTAACACTGAAGCTTTCTTT. Translating gives CASSSQGAVNTEAFF.

This chain links TRBV4-1 with TRBJ2-3; TRBD1 matches 8 bases. With V trimmed by 6 bases and J by 2 bases, 7 bases remained unmatched. The CDR3 runs to 15 residues. Germline-derived CDR1 and CDR2 are MGHRA and YSYEKL. For the CDR3, the DNA is TGCGCCAGCAGGAGGACAGGGCTAAACACAGATACGCAGTATTTT. This encodes CASRRTGLNTDTQYF.

This clone has more than one count but fewer than ten. The V call is TRBV14, the J call TRBJ1-1; D may be TRBD1 (6 bases). This CDR3 comprises 14 residues. Germline V CDR1 and CDR2: SGHDN, FVKESK. Between the trimmed V and J ends, which lost 5 bases and 4 bases, there was a span of 14 bases. In DNA, the CDR3 is TGTGCCAGCAGCTGGGACACCAAGGGCACTGAAGCTTTCTTT. It yields the protein CASSWDTKGTEAFF.

V gene TRBV27 combines with J gene TRBJ2-6, with a possible D match to TRBD1 (5 bases). This CDR3 is built from 15 residues. Germline-derived CDR1 and CDR2 are MNHEY and SMNVEV (reference sequence). The V end lost 1 base, the J end lost 2 bases, and 6 bases lay between the germline ends. The DNA of the CDR3 is TGTGCCAGCAGTTTATTACAGGCTGGGGCCAACGTCCTGACTTTC. This translates into CASSLLQAGANVLTF.

The rearrangement joins TRBV29-1 to TRBJ1-1; 9 nucleotides line up with TRBD1. Germline assignment: CDR1 SQVTM and CDR2 ANQGSEA. This CDR3 is built from 15 residues. The V segment lost 4 bases and the J segment 1 base; nucleotides outside the gene matches: 7. The CDR3 is CSVVGQGIPNTEAFF. The DNA for the CDR3 is TGCAGCGTTGTTGGACAGGGGATCCCGAACACTGAAGCTTTCTTT.

The V and J genes are TRBV7-9 and TRBJ1-2; 7 nucleotides agree with TRBD1. Germline values: CDR1 SEHNR, CDR2 FQNEAQ (reference sequence). CDR3 size: 13 residues. V gave up 6 bases and J gave up 10 bases; unmatched junction bases: 11. The CDR3 sequence: CASSSAPGQSYTF. CDR3 bases: TGTGCCAGCAGTTCAGCTCCGGGACAGTCCTACACCTTC.